The 17 T cell receptor beta chains reported below all come from one sample, sequenced in a study of T cell responses to AZD1222 COVID-19 vaccine. Data came from immunoSEQ multiplex PCR; TCRdb stores just in-frame clones and leaves some out. Of around 160,000 clones in the sample, 82% were seen once. Sequences were derived from peripheral blood, sampled on day 0 of MenACWY control vaccination. Source of these receptors: an adult in good health.

The CDR3 sequence is CASSAEGGRFQPQHF. CDR3 DNA: TGTGCCAGTAGTGCGGAGGGGGGAAGATTTCAGCCCCAGCATTTT. This chain joins TRBV19 and TRBJ1-5; tentatively, D is TRBD1 (6 bases). CDR1 and CDR2 from the germline V gene are LNHDA and SQIVND (reference sequence). Deletions cut 5 bases from V and 6 bases from J, with 17 bases between. The length of the CDR3 is 15 residues. Variable domain in full (rest from reference TRBV19 and TRBJ1-5): DGGITQSPKYLFRKEGQNVTLSCEQNLNHDAMYWYRQDPGQGLRLIYYSQIVNDFQKGDIAEGYSVSREKKESFPLTVTSAQKNPTAFYLCASSAEGGRFQPQHFGDGTRLSIL.

This rearrangement joins TRBV6-5 to TRBJ1-5, with D unclear. CDR1 and CDR2 (germline): MNHEY, SVGAGI. The V end lost 6 bases, the J end lost 3 bases, and 9 bases lay between the germline ends. The CDR3 consists of 13 residues. CDR3 coding DNA: TGTGCCAGCAGCTTCAAGTCCAATCAGCCCCAGCATTTT. This gives the protein CASSFKSNQPQHF.

The chain combines TRBV28 with TRBJ1-5; TRBD1 might be the D (5 bases). The CDR3 runs 15 residues. V was cut by 6 bases and J by 4 bases, with 16 bases left in between. Per the germline V gene, CDR1 is MDHEN and CDR2 is SYDVKM. The CDR3 loop reads CASSNNRGNNQPQHF. The CDR3 DNA follows: TGTGCCAGCAGCAACAACCGGGGCAATAATCAGCCCCAGCATTTT.

The rearrangement links TRBV6-5 to TRBJ1-4; 7 nucleotides agree with TRBD1. The CDR3 covers 15 residues. Germline lookup yields CDR1 MNHEY and CDR2 SVGAGI. The ends lost 5 bases at V and 0 bases at J; junction bases unmatched: 3. CDR3 sequence reads: CASSPGQATNEKLFF. DNA for the CDR3: TGTGCCAGCAGTCCCGGACAGGCAACTAATGAAAAACTGTTTTTT.

V gene TRBV6-6 combines with J gene TRBJ2-7; 10 nucleotides align to TRBD2. This CDR3 spans 15 amino acids. V trimming: 5 bases; J trimming: 6 bases; junction bases outside the gene matches: 10. Germline CDR1 MNHNY, CDR2 SVGAGI (reference sequence). CDR3 nucleotides: TGTGCCAGCAGTCCCCCTCCCAGCGGGGGGGCCGAGCAGTACGTC. This sequence encodes CASSPPPSGGAEQYV.

This chain connects TRBV25-1 to TRBJ1-4, with a tentative D call TRBD1 (5 bases). V shed 4 bases and J shed 8 bases, with 14 bases lying between them. Germline CDR1 is MGHDK and CDR2 is SYGVNS. This CDR3 has 14 amino acids. Here the CDR3 DNA reads TGTGCCAGCAGTGCCCACCAACGGGGGGAAAAACTGTTTTTT. It codes for CASSAHQRGEKLFF.

The rearrangement links TRBV19 to TRBJ2-7; 10 bases are a match to TRBD1. Trimming removed 5 bases from V and 0 bases from J; junction bases left unmatched: 13. The CDR3 extends over 18 amino acids. Germline CDR1 reads LNHDA; CDR2 reads SQIVND (reference sequence). CDR3 sequence: CASSARSGQGGISYEQYF. CDR3 sequence (DNA): TGTGCCAGTAGTGCCAGGTCCGGACAGGGGGGAATCTCCTACGAGCAGTACTTC. The whole variable domain, filled in from reference TRBV19 and TRBJ2-7, reads DGGITQSPKYLFRKEGQNVTLSCEQNLNHDAMYWYRQDPGQGLRLIYYSQIVNDFQKGDIAEGYSVSREKKESFPLTVTSAQKNPTAFYLCASSARSGQGGISYEQYFGPGTRLTVT.

This chain uses TRBV5-1 with TRBJ1-1; possible D gene TRBD1, 6 bases. The germline V and J ends were trimmed by 3 bases and 1 base, with 13 bases remaining between them. Germline values: CDR1 SGHRS, CDR2 YFSETQ. CDR3 length equals 15 residues. This chain's CDR3 is CASSSAGTPNTEAFF. In DNA, the CDR3 is TGCGCCAGCAGCTCCGCAGGGACACCGAACACTGAAGCTTTCTTT.

V is TRBV28 and J is TRBJ1-2; possibly TRBD1 for D (6 bases). Germline lookup yields CDR1 MDHEN and CDR2 SYDVKM. The CDR3 loop spans 14 amino acids. V lost 8 bases to trimming and J lost 6 bases, with 19 bases between them. The DNA of the CDR3 is TGTGCCAGCTTCGACAGGCCCCTCGGGCATGGCTACACCTTC. Amino acid sequence: CASFDRPLGHGYTF.

The rearrangement joins TRBV2 to TRBJ1-3; tentatively, D is TRBD1 (5 bases). Germline V gene sequence: CDR1 SNHLY, CDR2 FYNNEI. The V and J ends lost 6 bases and 3 bases respectively, with 15 bases between them. The CDR3 runs to 15 residues. The CDR3 loop reads CASSAERGRGNTIYF. In nucleotides, the CDR3 is TGTGCCAGCAGCGCCGAGCGGGGACGTGGAAACACCATATATTTT.

The V and J genes are TRBV3-1 (or the pseudogene TRBV3-2) and TRBJ1-2, with unresolved D. Germline V gene lookup returns CDR1 LGHDT and CDR2 YNNKEL (reference sequence). V was trimmed by 4 bases and J by 0 bases, leaving 12 bases between them. The CDR3 totals 15 residues. The CDR3 sequence is CASSLLTKTNYGYTF. CDR3 in DNA: TGTGCCAGCAGCCTCCTGACGAAAACTAACTATGGCTACACCTTC.

A single count supports this clone. V is TRBV21-1 and J is TRBJ1-5; the table's D call, TRBD1, was not checked against the DNA. TRBV21-1 is listed as a pseudogene. This CDR3 is 21 amino acids long. In nucleotides, the CDR3 is TGTGCCAGCAGCAAAAAGAAGGGCAGACAGGGGGGCTTTTATAGCAATCAGCCCCAGCATTTT. Amino acids: CASSKKKGRQGGFYSNQPQHF.

This chain joins TRBV5-1 and TRBJ1-6, with D possibly matching TRBD1 (6 bases). The germline V gene has CDR1 SGHRS and CDR2 YFSETQ. V dropped 0 bases and J dropped 8 bases, with 15 bases sitting between them. This CDR3 has 16 residues. In nucleotides, the CDR3 is TGCGCCAGCAGCTTGGACAGGGCCCTTGTTGATTCACCCCTCCACTTT. It encodes CASSLDRALVDSPLHF.

This clone was recorded only once. V and J are TRBV2 and TRBJ2-5; no firm D call. There are 13 residues in the CDR3. V lost 4 bases, J lost 2 bases, and 8 bases lay in between. The germline CDR1 and CDR2 sequences are SNHLY and FYNNEI. The CDR3 spells CASSGGWQETQYF. In DNA form, the CDR3 reads TGTGCCAGCAGTGGTGGGTGGCAAGAGACCCAGTACTTC.

The genes are TRBV9 and TRBJ2-2; TRBD2 agrees at 11 bases. This CDR3 region has 16 residues. The V gene's germline CDR1 is SGDLS and CDR2 YYNGEE. J lost 2 bases, V lost 4 bases, and 4 bases had no gene match. The CDR3 DNA sequence: TGTGCCAGCAGCCCCCTAGCGGGGGGAAACACCGGGGAGCTGTTTTTT. This translates into CASSPLAGGNTGELFF.

The chain carries TRBV6-5 and TRBJ2-7; TRBD1 matches at 8 bases. The germline gives CDR1 MNHEY, CDR2 SVGAGI. Unmatched junction bases numbered 2, after V lost 4 bases and J lost 3 bases. The CDR3 runs 13 residues. CDR3 sequence reads: CASSSGQGYEQYF. In nucleotides, the CDR3 is TGTGCCAGCAGTTCTGGACAGGGCTACGAGCAGTACTTC.

This chain connects TRBV28 to TRBJ1-4, with D possibly TRBD1 on 5 matching bases. Deletions cut 2 bases from V and 8 bases from J, with 15 bases between. Germline loops: CDR1 MDHEN, CDR2 SYDVKM. The CDR3 is 15 amino acids. This CDR3 is CASSLRQGLGEKLFF. In DNA form, the CDR3 reads TGTGCCAGCAGTTTAAGGCAGGGCCTCGGGGAAAAACTGTTTTTT.